This entry lists 29 T cell receptor beta chains sequenced from one sample in a study of CD8 T cells in ankylosing spondylitis. TCRdb passed the 5' RACE reads through MiXCR, listing each CDR3 protein once. Here the sample spans approximately 130,000 distinct CDR3 sequences, more than 9.5% being singletons. The specimen was blood, either unsorted or a sorted T cell fraction (not recorded which). These receptors were obtained from a female donor with ankylosing spondylitis or in good health (not recorded which).

At least ten counts were recorded for this clonotype. The V call is TRBV19, the J call TRBJ1-4; maybe TRBD1 (5 bases). The CDR3 spans 13 residues. Germline-derived CDR1 and CDR2 are LNHDA and SQIVND (reference sequence). Trimming took 6 bases from V and 1 from J, leaving 6 bases between them. DNA of the CDR3: TGTGCCAGTAGAGGGGTAACTAATGAAAAACTGTTTTTT. This encodes CASRGVTNEKLFF.

There are many counts of this clonotype. The rearrangement links TRBV7-8 to TRBJ2-3; 7 bases map to TRBD2. This CDR3 is 17 amino acids long. The V gene end was trimmed by 1 base and the J gene end by 1 base; junction bases not matched to a gene: 8. In germline, CDR1 is SGHVS, CDR2 FQNEAQ. The CDR3 DNA is TGTGCCAGCAGCTTAGGTCGGGGCGGGGGAGGCACAGATACGCAGTATTTT. It encodes CASSLGRGGGGTDTQYF.

There are many counts of this clonotype. V gene TRBV20-1 combines with J gene TRBJ2-7, with TRBD2 identical over 7 bases. CDR1 and CDR2 from the germline V gene are DFQATT and SNEGSKA (reference sequence). The CDR3 is 14 residues long. The V gene end was trimmed by 4 bases and the J gene end by 0 bases; junction bases not matched to a gene: 6. The CDR3 bases are TGCAGTGCTACAAGCGGGGTGACCTCCTACGAGCAGTACTTC. Translation: CSATSGVTSYEQYF.

There are many counts of this clonotype. The rearrangement joins TRBV12-3 or TRBV12-4 to TRBJ1-4; D is possibly TRBD1 (5 bases). CDR3 length: 14 amino acids. Trimming left V 4 bases short and J 7 bases short, with 13 bases between. The CDR3 sequence: CASSWGTGREKLFF. In DNA, the CDR3 is TGTGCCAGCAGTTGGGGCACTGGACGTGAAAAACTGTTTTTT.

This clonotype was seen many times. CDR3 region: CASSISGTGDGYTF. The DNA for the CDR3 is TGCGCCAGCAGCATATCCGGGACAGGGGATGGCTACACCTTC. The chain recombines TRBV5-1 with TRBJ1-2; 10 bases fit TRBD1. The germline V gene encodes CDR1 SGHRS and CDR2 YFSETQ. Unmatched junction bases numbered 6, after V lost 4 bases and J lost 6 bases. The CDR3 covers 14 residues.

This clonotype showed up many times. The chain combines TRBV7-9 with TRBJ1-1, with 7 bases lining up with TRBD1. The CDR3 length is 15 residues. With 3 bases clipped from V and 0 bases from J, the junction kept 4 bases outside the gene matches. Germline CDR1 is SEHNR and CDR2 is FQNEAQ (reference sequence). The CDR3, as DNA: TGTGCCAGCAGCTTCCAGGGGGGAGTGAACACTGAAGCTTTCTTT. Its translation: CASSFQGGVNTEAFF.

This clonotype was seen ten or more times. The chain has TRBV6-2 or TRBV6-3 and TRBJ2-1; TRBD2 matches at 9 bases. The CDR3 loop spans 13 amino acids. V shed 11 bases and J 8 bases; nucleotides not matched to a gene: 10. In germline, CDR1 is MNHEY, CDR2 SVGEGT. Here the CDR3 DNA reads TGTGCCGGCGGGAGGGCTGAGGAGGATGAGCAGTTCTTC. It translates to CAGGRAEEDEQFF.

The table lists this clonotype with many counts. The chain uses TRBV5-1 and TRBJ2-1; D uncertain. Trimming took off 0 bases at V and 0 bases at J, with 7 bases between the two ends. The CDR3 is made up of 15 amino acids. Germline V gives CDR1 SGHRS, CDR2 YFSETQ. The CDR3 coding sequence is TGCGCCAGCAGCTTGGTTCCAGACTCCTACAATGAGCAGTTCTTC. As protein: CASSLVPDSYNEQFF.

The chain uses TRBV2 and TRBJ2-3; 10 bases match TRBD2. The CDR3 is 16 residues long. V was pared by 6 bases and J by 3 bases, with 9 bases of the junction left unmatched. Per the germline V gene, CDR1 is SNHLY and CDR2 is FYNNEI. The CDR3: CASSPPSGGETDTQYF. The CDR3 coding sequence is TGTGCCAGCAGCCCCCCCAGCGGGGGGGAAACAGATACGCAGTATTTT. Full variable domain (missing parts from reference TRBV2 and TRBJ2-3): EPEVTQTPSHQVTQMGQEVILRCVPISNHLYFYWYRQILGQKVEFLVSFYNNEISEKSEIFDDQFSVERPDGSNFTLKIRSTKLEDSAMYFCASSPPSGGETDTQYFGPGTRLTVL.

This clonotype was counted many times. V gene TRBV6-5 combines with J gene TRBJ2-3, with D unclear. CDR1 and CDR2 from the germline V gene are MNHEY and SVGAGI. The CDR3 runs to 14 residues. Trimming cost V 4 bases and J 2 bases, with 10 bases left between them. The CDR3 is CASSFQLNTDTQYF. Written as DNA, the CDR3 is TGTGCCAGCAGTTTCCAACTAAACACAGATACGCAGTATTTT.

In this sample, this clonotype turned up many times. The chain combines TRBV5-1 with TRBJ2-3; perhaps TRBD2 as D (5 bases). Germline assignment: CDR1 SGHRS and CDR2 YFSETQ. This CDR3 is built from 14 residues. V gave up 4 bases and J gave up 2 bases, with 11 bases separating them. Written as DNA, the CDR3 is TGCGCCAGCAGCGCGGACGGGGTCACAGATACGCAGTATTTT. This encodes CASSADGVTDTQYF.

With regard to this clonotype: Given a much more abundant clone one base away, this may be a read error. V usage is TRBV5-5 and J usage is TRBJ2-3; D gene unclear. CDR3 length equals 15 residues. CDR1 is SGHKS, CDR2 YYEKEE, per germline (reference sequence). V gave up 4 bases and J gave up 6 bases, with 18 bases separating them. The CDR3, as DNA: TGTGCCAGCAGCGAAAACAGCACACAGTGGGATACGCAGTATTTT. It codes for CASSENSTQWDTQYF.

In its sample, this clonotype was seen many times. The germline gene is not matched at one end of the junction; a read error may be the cause. The gene calls are TRBV12-3 or TRBV12-4 and TRBJ1-4; D remains unclear. The CDR3 consists of 12 residues. CDR3 DNA sequence: TGTGCCAGCAGTTACAATAATGCAAAACTGTTTTTT. It encodes CASSYNNAKLFF.

In its sample, this clonotype was seen many times. V and J are TRBV28 and TRBJ1-5; D might be TRBD1 (6 bases). CDR1 is MDHEN, CDR2 SYDVKM, per germline. The V and J ends lost 3 bases and 4 bases respectively, with 16 bases between them. The CDR3 length is 16 residues. The CDR3 nucleotides read TGTGCCAGCAGTTTGTTCATGGACAGAAATAATCAGCCCCAGCATTTT. Amino acid sequence: CASSLFMDRNNQPQHF. The whole variable domain, filled in from reference TRBV28 and TRBJ1-5, reads DVKVTQSSRYLVKRTGEKVFLECVQDMDHENMFWYRQDPGLGLRLIYFSYDVKMKEKGDIPEGYSVSREKKERFSLILESASTNQTSMYLCASSLFMDRNNQPQHFGDGTRLSIL.

This clonotype has at least ten counts. In DNA, the CDR3 is TGCGCCAGCAGCTACTCGACGGGACAGGGAAAGTATGGCTACACCTTC. Its protein product is CASSYSTGQGKYGYTF. J is TRBJ1-2 and V is TRBV5-1; 9 bases agree with TRBD1. The V and J ends lost 3 bases and 5 bases, in that order; junction bases with no gene match: 11. CDR3 length equals 16 residues. Germline lookup yields CDR1 SGHRS and CDR2 YFSETQ.

This clonotype was seen at least ten times. The genes are TRBV11-2 and TRBJ2-1; D not resolved. Germline V gene sequence: CDR1 SGHAT, CDR2 FQNNGV. The V and J ends lost 2 bases and 0 bases respectively, with 11 bases between them. CDR3 length equals 16 residues. The CDR3 region is CASSLSPDPSYNEQFF. CDR3 bases: TGTGCCAGCAGCTTATCGCCGGACCCCTCCTACAATGAGCAGTTCTTC.

The chain recombines TRBV7-9 with TRBJ1-1; possibly TRBD1 for D (5 bases). From germline, CDR1 is SEHNR and CDR2 FQNEAQ (reference sequence). CDR3 length equals 14 residues. V lost 5 bases and J lost 4, with 14 bases in between. For the CDR3, the DNA is TGTGCCAGCAGCACCCAGGGCAGGCCCACTGAAGCTTTCTTT. Protein sequence: CASSTQGRPTEAFF.

This clonotype was detected many times. This sequence joins TRBV12-3 or TRBV12-4 and TRBJ1-1; D is uncertain. The ends were cut back, 4 bases at V and 5 bases at J, with 11 bases in the middle. This CDR3 is built from 13 residues. This CDR3 reads CASSYLLGTEAFF. CDR3 nucleotide sequence: TGTGCCAGCAGTTACCTTTTGGGGACTGAAGCTTTCTTT.

This clonotype was seen many times. In DNA form, the CDR3 reads TGTGCCAGCAGCTTAGCGGGGGACAGACGCTCCTACGAGCAGTACTTC. Protein product: CASSLAGDRRSYEQYF. This chain uses TRBV7-9 with TRBJ2-7; the match to TRBD1 covers 7 bases. The CDR3 has 16 amino acids. V lost 0 bases, J lost 0 bases, and 5 bases stayed unmatched. CDR1 and CDR2 from the germline V gene are SEHNR and FQNEAQ (reference sequence).

This clonotype was recorded at least ten times. The genes are TRBV10-3 and TRBJ2-1; weak D call: TRBD2 (5 bases). Germline V gene data show CDR1 as ENHRY and CDR2 as SYGVKD. The CDR3 is 13 amino acids. V lost 5 bases, J lost 9 bases, and 14 bases lay in between. CDR3 DNA: TGTGCCATCAGTCAGGACTCATCCGCTGAGCAGTTCTTC. Residues: CAISQDSSAEQFF.

This clonotype was seen at least ten times. The CDR3, as DNA: TGTGCCAGCAGCCAAGAAGGCAGACCAGGGTTCTTC. Translation gives CASSQEGRPGFF. The chain recombines TRBV3-1 with TRBJ2-1; D is ambiguous. V lost 0 bases to trimming and J lost 15 bases, with 12 bases between them. Looked up from germline, CDR1 is LGHDT and CDR2 is YNNKEL (reference sequence). The CDR3 has 12 amino acids.

This chain uses TRBV2 with TRBJ2-1, with D maybe TRBD1 (5 bases). The V end was cut by 4 bases, the J end by 7 bases, with 11 bases between. There are 13 residues in the CDR3. Germline V CDR1 and CDR2: SNHLY, FYNNEI. The CDR3 region has the DNA TGTGCCAGCAGTGCCCCAGGGCTGAATGAGCAGTTCTTC. Its translation: CASSAPGLNEQFF.

The chain links TRBV5-5 to TRBJ2-7; D not resolved. CDR1 and CDR2 from the germline V gene are SGHKS and YYEKEE (reference sequence). Trimming left V 0 bases short and J 0 bases short, with 13 bases between. The CDR3 is 16 residues long. The CDR3 region has the DNA TGTGCCAGCAGCTTGGCGTCGACGGCGAGCTCCTACGAGCAGTACTTC. Translated, it gives CASSLASTASSYEQYF.

The genes are TRBV6-1 and TRBJ1-1; possible D gene TRBD1, 5 bases. Germline V lookup: CDR1 MNHNS, CDR2 SASEGT. Trimming removed 4 bases at V and 2 bases at J, with 8 bases between. CDR3 length: 13 residues. The CDR3 sequence is CASSATANTEAFF. In nucleotides, the CDR3 is TGTGCCAGCAGTGCGACAGCAAACACTGAAGCTTTCTTT.

This clonotype showed up many times. This rearrangement joins TRBV6-4 to TRBJ2-7, with D perhaps given as TRBD1 or TRBD2 (5 bases each). Germline V gives CDR1 MRHNA, CDR2 SNTAGT. The CDR3 spans 16 residues. Deletions cut 4 bases from V and 5 bases from J, with 21 bases between. Here the CDR3 DNA reads TGTGCCAGCAGTGGAGCCCGGGACCTTTTGAGGAACGAGCAGTACTTC. It encodes CASSGARDLLRNEQYF.

Many counts were recorded for this clonotype. The chain links TRBV30 to TRBJ1-2, with D perhaps TRBD1 (6 bases). Per germline, CDR1 GTSNPN and CDR2 SVGIG (reference sequence). The length of the CDR3 is 12 residues. V dropped 7 bases and J dropped 2 bases, with 11 bases sitting between them. CDR3 loop: CASTGLNYGYTF. As DNA, the CDR3 is TGTGCCTCGACAGGACTAAACTATGGCTACACCTTC.

This clonotype was found many times. The chain is built from TRBV7-8 and TRBJ2-3, with TRBD2 identical over 7 bases. CDR1 and CDR2 (germline): SGHVS, FQNEAQ. V dropped 5 bases and J dropped 4; count of bases not matched to a gene: 12. This CDR3 is 16 amino acids long. The CDR3 loop reads CASSAGRGWWSDTQYF. CDR3 sequence (DNA): TGTGCCAGCAGCGCCGGGCGGGGGTGGTGGTCAGATACGCAGTATTTT.

V gene TRBV6-1 combines with J gene TRBJ2-3, with 7 bases fitting TRBD1. The CDR3 sequence is 16 residues long. The germline gives CDR1 MNHNS, CDR2 SASEGT. V shed 3 bases and J 2 bases; nucleotides not matched to a gene: 8. The CDR3 nucleotides are TGTGCCAGCAGTGACTTCCGGGACAGATACACAGATACGCAGTATTTT. Translation: CASSDFRDRYTDTQYF.

Note on this clonotype: This may arise from a read error, as a much more abundant clone is one base away. CDR3 region: CASSQSSDRISGANALTF. For the CDR3, the DNA is TGTGCCAGCAGCCAGTCTTCGGACAGAATCTCTGGGGCCAACGCCCTGACTTTC. The chain is built from TRBV3-1 and TRBJ2-6, with D possibly TRBD1 on 6 matching bases. Germline V gives CDR1 LGHDT, CDR2 YNNKEL (reference sequence). The CDR3 consists of 18 residues.